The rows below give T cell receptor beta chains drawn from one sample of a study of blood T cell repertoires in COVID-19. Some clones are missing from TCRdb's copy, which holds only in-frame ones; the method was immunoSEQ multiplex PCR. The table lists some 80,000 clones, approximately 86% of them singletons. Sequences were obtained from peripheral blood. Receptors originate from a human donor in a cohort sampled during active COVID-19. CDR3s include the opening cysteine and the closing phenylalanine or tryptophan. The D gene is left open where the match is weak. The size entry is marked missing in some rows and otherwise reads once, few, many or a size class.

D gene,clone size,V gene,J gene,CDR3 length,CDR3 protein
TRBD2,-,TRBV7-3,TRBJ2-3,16,CASSWTSGGASDTQYF
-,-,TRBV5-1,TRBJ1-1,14,CASSQGGMWTEAFF
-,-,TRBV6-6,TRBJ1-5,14,CASSYSGAYQPQHF
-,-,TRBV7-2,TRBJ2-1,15,CASSLEGSRGIEQFF
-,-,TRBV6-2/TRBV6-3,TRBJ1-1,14,CASSPGHSNTEAFF
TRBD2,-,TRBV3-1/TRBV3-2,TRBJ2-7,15,CASSPGLAGTYEQYF
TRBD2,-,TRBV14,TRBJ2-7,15,CASSQDRTSGAQENF
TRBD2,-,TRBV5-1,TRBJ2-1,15,CASTIGGGAINEQFF
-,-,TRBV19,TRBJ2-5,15,CASSIAGVTQETQYF
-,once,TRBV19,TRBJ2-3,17,CASSNPVGGHPYNTQYF
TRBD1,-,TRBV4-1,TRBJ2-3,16,CASSPRRDREIDTQYF
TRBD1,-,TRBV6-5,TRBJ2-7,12,CASTLGQGEMYF
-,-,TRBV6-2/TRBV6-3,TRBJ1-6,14,CASSAGTPKSPLHF
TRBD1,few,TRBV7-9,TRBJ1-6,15,CASSFLTGGNSPLHF
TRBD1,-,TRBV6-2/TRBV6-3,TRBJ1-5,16,CASSSWTGISNQPQHF
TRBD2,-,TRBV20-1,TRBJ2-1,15,CSASEPSGYYNEQFF
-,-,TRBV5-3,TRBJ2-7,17,CARSLEAGQGGPYEQYF
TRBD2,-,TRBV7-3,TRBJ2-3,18,CASSLTGLAGSSTDTQYF
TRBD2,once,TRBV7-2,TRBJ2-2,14,CASSLAGGTGELFF
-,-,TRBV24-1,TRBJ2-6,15,CATSDPPAGANVLTF
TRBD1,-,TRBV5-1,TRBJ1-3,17,CASSLAGGGLSGNTIYF
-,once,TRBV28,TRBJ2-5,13,CASSFGQGETQYF
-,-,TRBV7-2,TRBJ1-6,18,CASSLLPNGQGNNSPLHF
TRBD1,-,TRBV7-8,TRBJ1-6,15,CASSLIRGGSSPLHF
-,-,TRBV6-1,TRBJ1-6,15,CASSEAGAGNSPLHF
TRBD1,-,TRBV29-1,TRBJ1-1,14,CSVRTGGTNTEAFF
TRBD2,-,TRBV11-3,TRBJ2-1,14,CASSLAGGLDEQFF
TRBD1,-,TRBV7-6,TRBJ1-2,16,CASSSRLDRGFYGYTF
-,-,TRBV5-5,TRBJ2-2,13,CASSFLGGGELFF
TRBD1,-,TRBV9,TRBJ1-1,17,CASSVVPTGAGDTEAFF
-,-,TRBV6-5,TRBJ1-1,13,CASGAQGGTEAFF
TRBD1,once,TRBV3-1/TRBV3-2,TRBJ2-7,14,CASSQHRGLGEQYF
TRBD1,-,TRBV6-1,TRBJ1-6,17,CASSERDRGSYNSPLHF
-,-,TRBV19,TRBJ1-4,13,CASSMNRDEKLFF
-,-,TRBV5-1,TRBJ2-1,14,CASRGVPGLDEQFF
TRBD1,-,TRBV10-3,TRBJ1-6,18,CAISAETGGSSYNSPLHF
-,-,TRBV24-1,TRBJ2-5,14,CATSDTSVRETQYF
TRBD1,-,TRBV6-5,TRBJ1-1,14,CASSYDRGPTEAFF
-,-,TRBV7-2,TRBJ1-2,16,CASSFTPRIANYGYTF
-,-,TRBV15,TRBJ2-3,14,CATLSAGYTDTQYF
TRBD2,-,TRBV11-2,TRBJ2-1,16,CASSFSGGYSYNEQFF
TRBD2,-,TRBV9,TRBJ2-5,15,CASSATSGSSETQYF
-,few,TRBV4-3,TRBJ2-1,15,CASSQDQGTYNEQFF
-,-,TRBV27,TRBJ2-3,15,CASSPTSWSTDTQYF
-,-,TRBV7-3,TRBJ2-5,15,CASSSFPSAGETQYF